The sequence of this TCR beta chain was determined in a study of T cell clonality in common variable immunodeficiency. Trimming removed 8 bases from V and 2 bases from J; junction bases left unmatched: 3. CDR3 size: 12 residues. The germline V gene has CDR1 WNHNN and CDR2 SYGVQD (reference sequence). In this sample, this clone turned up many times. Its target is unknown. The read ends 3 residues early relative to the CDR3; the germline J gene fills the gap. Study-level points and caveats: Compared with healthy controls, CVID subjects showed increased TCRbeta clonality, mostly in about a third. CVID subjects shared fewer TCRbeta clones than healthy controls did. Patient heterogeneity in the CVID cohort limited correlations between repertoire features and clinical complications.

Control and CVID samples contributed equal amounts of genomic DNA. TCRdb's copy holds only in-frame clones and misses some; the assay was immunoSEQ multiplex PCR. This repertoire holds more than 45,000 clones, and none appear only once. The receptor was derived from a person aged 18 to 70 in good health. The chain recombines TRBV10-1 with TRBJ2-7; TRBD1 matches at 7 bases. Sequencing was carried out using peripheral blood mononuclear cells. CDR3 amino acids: CASAGGPYEQYF. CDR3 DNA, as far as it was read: TGCGCCAGCGCAGGGGGACCCTACGAG.